The 5 T cell receptor beta chains presented below share a single source sample, sequenced in a study of blood T cells in healthy people across ages. Sample-barcoded 5' priming and a J-beta primer mix drove a second PCR of roughly 7 to 11 cycles. TCRdb passed the 5' RACE reads through MiXCR, listing each CDR3 protein once. The sample has fewer than 2,000,000 distinct CDR3 sequences, 34% seen once. The source material was blood. The source of these receptors is a woman aged 25 to 39 in good health.

The chain carries TRBV28 and TRBJ1-4; perhaps TRBD1 as D (5 bases). The CDR3 extends over 16 amino acids. From germline, CDR1 is MDHEN and CDR2 SYDVKM. The V end was cut by 5 bases, the J end by 7 bases, with 20 bases between. The CDR3 nucleotides read TGTGCCAGCAGTCCAGGGACGCCTACAGTCACTGAAAAACTGTTTTTT. Protein: CASSPGTPTVTEKLFF.

The sample holds a few counts of this clonotype. CDR3 DNA: TGTGCCAGCAGCTTAGACCCGGGCTGGGTAACTGGGGCCAACGTCCTGACTTTC. Its translation: CASSLDPGWVTGANVLTF. The chain carries TRBV7-2 and TRBJ2-6; D remains ambiguous. V was trimmed by 1 base and J by 2 bases, leaving 15 bases between them. CDR1 and CDR2 from the germline V gene are SGHTA and FQGNSA. This CDR3 region has 18 residues.

The chain uses TRBV10-1 and TRBJ2-7; the D is unclear. Between the trimmed V and J ends, which lost 3 bases and 9 bases, there was a span of 9 bases. The CDR3 spans 11 residues. CDR1 is WNHNN, CDR2 SYGVQD, per germline (reference sequence). CDR3 nucleotide sequence: TGCGCCAGCAGTGACACCGTCAGGCAGTACTTC. This translates into CASSDTVRQYF.

This clonotype was recorded a few times. The chain combines TRBV20-1 with TRBJ2-5; TRBD2 might be the D (6 bases). Trimming cost V 1 base and J 5 bases, with 11 bases left between them. Germline CDR1 reads DFQATT; CDR2 reads SNEGSKA (reference sequence). CDR3 length: 13 residues. CDR3 nucleotides: TGCAGTGCTAGAGCGGGAGTTGGGGAGACCCAGTACTTC. Protein product: CSARAGVGETQYF.

This clonotype was observed many times. The chain joins TRBV12-3 or TRBV12-4 to TRBJ2-5; 8 bases fit TRBD1. Losses at the gene ends were 4 bases for V and 4 bases for J; bases not matched to a gene: 2. The length of the CDR3 is 13 residues. Written as DNA, the CDR3 is TGTGCCAGCAGTTACAGGGGGACAGAGACCCAGTACTTC. Residues: CASSYRGTETQYF.